The 3 T cell receptor beta chains below were found in one sample sequenced in a study of shared clonotypes between healthy human individuals. Profiled with immunoSEQ multiplex PCR; TCRdb holds only in-frame clones, not every one. The sample includes some 480,000 clones, roughly 78% seen only once; the top ten take about 12%. Sequencing was carried out using PBMCs. The receptor set was obtained from a woman aged 40 to 50 in good health. Some clones in this sample may be carry-over from other donors' samples.

The V gene is TRBV10-3, the J gene TRBJ2-5; D is unclear. The V end lost 2 bases, the J end lost 5 bases, and 3 bases lay between the germline ends. This CDR3 has 11 amino acids. Per germline, CDR1 ENHRY and CDR2 SYGVKD. DNA of the CDR3: TGTGCCATCAGTGAGCGTGAGACCCAGTACTTC. This translates into CAISERETQYF.

This clone was observed once. The chain employs TRBV29-1 and TRBJ2-7; 15 positions agree with TRBD2. Trimming cost V 4 bases and J 0 bases; bases outside gene matches: 7. CDR1 SQVTM and CDR2 ANQGSEA come from the germline V gene. The CDR3 is 17 amino acids. CDR3 in amino acids: CSVAGLAGGTNSYEQYF. The CDR3 region has the DNA TGCAGCGTTGCGGGACTAGCGGGAGGAACAAACTCCTACGAGCAGTACTTC.

This chain connects TRBV11-2 to TRBJ2-1; 7 bases line up with TRBD2. This CDR3 has 15 residues. Trimming removed 1 base from V and 4 bases from J; junction bases left unmatched: 4. Germline V gives CDR1 SGHAT, CDR2 FQNNGV. CDR3 protein: CASSLALAEYNEQFF. CDR3 DNA sequence: TGTGCCAGCAGCTTAGCGCTAGCGGAATACAATGAGCAGTTCTTC.